This T cell receptor beta chain came from a study of cytomegalovirus exposure and HLA in healthy donors. It was with 60 Vbeta and 13 Jbeta primers that the PCR ran. Sequencing used immunoSEQ multiplex PCR; TCRdb keeps in-frame clones, though not all of them. Among approximately 150,000 clones listed, about 80% were seen once. CDR1 LNHDA and CDR2 SQIVND come from the germline V gene (reference sequence). The CDR3 runs to 14 residues. J gave up 2 bases and V 6 bases, and 5 bases lay outside the gene matches. The receptor comes from a man aged 25-45 years in good health and CMV-seropositive. The genes are TRBV19 and TRBJ2-3; TRBD1 aligns across 7 bases. The sequencing input was PBMCs. The CDR3 DNA sequence: TGTGCCAGTAGCGCGGACAGGTTCACAGATACGCAGTATTTT. It encodes CASSADRFTDTQYF.